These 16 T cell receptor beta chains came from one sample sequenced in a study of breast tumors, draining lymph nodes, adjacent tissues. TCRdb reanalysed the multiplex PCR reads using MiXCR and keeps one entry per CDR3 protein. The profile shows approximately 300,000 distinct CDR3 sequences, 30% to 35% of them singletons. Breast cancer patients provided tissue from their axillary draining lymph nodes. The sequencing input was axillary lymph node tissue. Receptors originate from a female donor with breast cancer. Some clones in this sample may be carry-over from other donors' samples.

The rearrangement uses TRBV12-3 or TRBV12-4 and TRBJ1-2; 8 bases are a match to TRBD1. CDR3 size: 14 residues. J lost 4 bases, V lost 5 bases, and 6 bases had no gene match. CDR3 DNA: TGTGCCAGCAGTCTCCTACAGGGGGGCTATGGCTACACCTTC. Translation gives CASSLLQGGYGYTF.

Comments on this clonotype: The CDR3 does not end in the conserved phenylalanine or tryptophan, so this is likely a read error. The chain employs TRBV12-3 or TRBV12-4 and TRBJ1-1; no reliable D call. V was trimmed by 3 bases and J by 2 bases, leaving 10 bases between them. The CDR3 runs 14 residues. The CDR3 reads CASSFMRGNTEAFC. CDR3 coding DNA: TGTGCCAGCAGTTTCATGCGCGGAAACACTGAAGCTTTCTGT.

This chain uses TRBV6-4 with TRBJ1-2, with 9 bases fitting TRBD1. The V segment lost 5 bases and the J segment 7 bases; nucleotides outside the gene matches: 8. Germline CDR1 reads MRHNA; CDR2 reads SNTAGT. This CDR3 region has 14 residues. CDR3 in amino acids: CASSHRGQGGGYTF. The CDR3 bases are TGTGCCAGCAGTCACCGGGGACAGGGTGGTGGCTACACCTTC.

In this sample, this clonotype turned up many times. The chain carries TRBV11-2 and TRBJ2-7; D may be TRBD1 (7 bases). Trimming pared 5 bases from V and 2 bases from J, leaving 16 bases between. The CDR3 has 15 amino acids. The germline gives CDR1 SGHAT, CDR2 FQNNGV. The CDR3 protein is CASSLNQGGTYEQYF. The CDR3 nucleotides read TGTGCCAGCAGCCTAAACCAGGGGGGTACCTACGAGCAGTACTTC.

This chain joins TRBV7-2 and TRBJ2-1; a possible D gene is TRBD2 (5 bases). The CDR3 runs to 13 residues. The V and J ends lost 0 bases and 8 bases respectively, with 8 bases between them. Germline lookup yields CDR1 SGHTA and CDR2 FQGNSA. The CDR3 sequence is CASSLAEEDEQFF. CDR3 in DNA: TGTGCCAGCAGCTTAGCCGAGGAGGATGAGCAGTTCTTC. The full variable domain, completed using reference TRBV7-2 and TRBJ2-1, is GAGVSQSPSNKVTEKGKDVELRCDPISGHTALYWYRQSLGQGLEFLIYFQGNSAPDKSGLPSDRFSAERTGGSVSTLTIQRTQQEDSAVYLCASSLAEEDEQFFGPGTRLTVL.

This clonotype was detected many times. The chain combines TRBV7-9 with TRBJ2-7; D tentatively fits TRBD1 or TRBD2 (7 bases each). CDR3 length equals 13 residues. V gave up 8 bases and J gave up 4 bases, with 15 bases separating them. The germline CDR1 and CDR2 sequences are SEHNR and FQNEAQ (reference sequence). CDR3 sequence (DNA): TGTGCCAGCCGGGGCAGGGGGGGTTACGAGCAGTACTTC. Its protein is CASRGRGGYEQYF.

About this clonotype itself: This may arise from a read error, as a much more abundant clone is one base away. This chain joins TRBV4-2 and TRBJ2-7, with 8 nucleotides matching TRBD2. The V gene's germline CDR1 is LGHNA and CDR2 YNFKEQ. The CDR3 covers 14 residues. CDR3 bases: TGTGCCGGCAGCCAAGAGGCTAGCGGGTACGAGCAGTACTTC. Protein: CAGSQEASGYEQYF.

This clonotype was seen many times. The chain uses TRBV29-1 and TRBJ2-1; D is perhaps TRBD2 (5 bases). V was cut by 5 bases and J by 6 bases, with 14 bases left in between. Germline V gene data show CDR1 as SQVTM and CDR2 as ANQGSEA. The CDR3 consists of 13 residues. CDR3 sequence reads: CSVRGLMSNEQFF. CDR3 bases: TGCAGCGTTCGCGGACTGATGTCCAATGAGCAGTTCTTC.

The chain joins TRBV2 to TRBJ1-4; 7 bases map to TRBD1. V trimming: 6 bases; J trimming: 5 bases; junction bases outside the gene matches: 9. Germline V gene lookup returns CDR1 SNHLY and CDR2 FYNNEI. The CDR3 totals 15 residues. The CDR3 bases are TGTGCCAGCAGGGGGACAGTCTACTACAATGAAAAACTGTTTTTT. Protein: CASRGTVYYNEKLFF.

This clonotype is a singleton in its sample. The CDR3 is CATSRDFGLGDTDTQYF. DNA for the CDR3: TGTGCCACCAGCAGAGATTTCGGGTTAGGGGACACCGATACGCAGTATTTT. J is TRBJ2-3 and V is TRBV15; possible D gene TRBD1, 6 bases. V gave up 0 bases and J gave up 6 bases, with 19 bases separating them. Germline assignment: CDR1 LNHNV and CDR2 YYDKDF (reference sequence). CDR3 length equals 17 residues.

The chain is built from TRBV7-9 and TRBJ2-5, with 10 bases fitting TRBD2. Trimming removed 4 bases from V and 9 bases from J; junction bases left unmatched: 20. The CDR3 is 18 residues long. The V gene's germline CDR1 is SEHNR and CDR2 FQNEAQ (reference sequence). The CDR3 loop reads CASSSRTGTSVNLGAQYF. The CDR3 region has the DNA TGTGCCAGCAGCTCTAGGACCGGGACTAGCGTCAACCTAGGGGCCCAGTACTTC.

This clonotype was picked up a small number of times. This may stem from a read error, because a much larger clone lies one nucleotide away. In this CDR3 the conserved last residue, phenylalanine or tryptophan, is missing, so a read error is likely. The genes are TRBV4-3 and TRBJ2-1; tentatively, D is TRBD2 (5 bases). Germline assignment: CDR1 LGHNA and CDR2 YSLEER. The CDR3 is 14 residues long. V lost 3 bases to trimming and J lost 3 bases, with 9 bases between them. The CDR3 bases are TGCGCCAGCAGCCACAGTAGCGACTACAATGAGCAGTTCCTC. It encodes CASSHSSDYNEQFL.

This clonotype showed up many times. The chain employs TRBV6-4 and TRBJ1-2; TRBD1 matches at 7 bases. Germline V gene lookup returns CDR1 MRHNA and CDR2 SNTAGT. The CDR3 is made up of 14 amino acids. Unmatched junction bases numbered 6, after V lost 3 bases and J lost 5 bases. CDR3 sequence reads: CASSETGFLYGYTF. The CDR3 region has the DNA TGTGCCAGCAGTGAGACAGGGTTTCTATATGGCTACACCTTC.

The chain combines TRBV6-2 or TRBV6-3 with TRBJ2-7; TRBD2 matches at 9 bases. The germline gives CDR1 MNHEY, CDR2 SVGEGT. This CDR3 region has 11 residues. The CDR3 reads CASSYAGGPKV. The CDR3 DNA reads TGTGCCAGCAGTTACGCGGGAGGGCCGAAAGTC.

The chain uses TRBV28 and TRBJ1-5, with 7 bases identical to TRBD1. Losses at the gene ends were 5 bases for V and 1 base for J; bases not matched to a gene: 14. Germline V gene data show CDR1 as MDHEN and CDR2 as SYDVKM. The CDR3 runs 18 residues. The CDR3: CASSLYTGMGQSNQPQHF. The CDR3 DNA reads TGTGCCAGCAGTCTGTACACGGGGATGGGACAGAGCAATCAGCCCCAGCATTTT.

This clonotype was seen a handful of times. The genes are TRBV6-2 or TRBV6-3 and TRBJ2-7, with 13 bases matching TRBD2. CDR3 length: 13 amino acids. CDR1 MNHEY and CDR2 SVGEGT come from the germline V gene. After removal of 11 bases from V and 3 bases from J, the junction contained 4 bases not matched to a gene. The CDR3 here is CAPTSGRHYEQYF. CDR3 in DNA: TGTGCCCCGACTAGCGGGAGGCACTACGAGCAGTACTTC.